The 3 T cell receptor beta chains reported below all come from one sample, sequenced in a study of cytomegalovirus exposure and HLA in healthy donors. PCR used 60 Vbeta primers and 13 Jbeta primers. The repertoire was sequenced with immunoSEQ multiplex PCR; TCRdb's copy has only in-frame clones and lacks some. The sample contains some 130,000 clones, 77% of which appear only once. The sequenced sample was PBMCs. The receptors shown here come from a male donor in good health and CMV-seropositive.

The genes are TRBV27 and TRBJ2-1, with 9 bases that match TRBD2. The CDR3 sequence is 15 residues long. Germline assignment: CDR1 MNHEY and CDR2 SMNVEV (reference sequence). V shed 2 bases, J shed 6 bases, and the junction held 5 bases outside the gene matches. The CDR3 nucleotides are TGTGCCAGCAGTTTAGGCGGGAGGGCGGCCAATGAGCAGTTCTTC. Its protein product is CASSLGGRAANEQFF.

V is TRBV27 and J is TRBJ2-1, with 11 bases lining up with TRBD2. Germline V gene sequence: CDR1 MNHEY, CDR2 SMNVEV (reference sequence). J gave up 7 bases and V 6 bases, and 2 bases lay outside the gene matches. CDR3 length: 13 residues. The CDR3 DNA follows: TGTGCCAGCAGACCTAGCGGGGGGAATGAGCAGTTCTTC. This gives the protein CASRPSGGNEQFF.

The chain recombines TRBV5-4 with TRBJ2-7, with D unresolved. Germline V gene sequence: CDR1 SGHNT, CDR2 YYREEE (reference sequence). CDR3 length: 14 residues. Between the trimmed V and J ends, which lost 0 bases and 11 bases, there was a span of 18 bases. CDR3 sequence: CASSLERSTGHKYF. In DNA, the CDR3 is TGTGCCAGCAGCTTGGAGAGGAGTACGGGTCATAAGTACTTC. The full variable domain, completed using reference TRBV5-4 and TRBJ2-7, is ETGVTQSPTHLIKTRGQQVTLRCSSQSGHNTVSWYQQALGQGPQFIFQYYREEENGRGNFPPRFSGLQFPNYSSELNVNALELDDSALYLCASSLERSTGHKYFGPGTRLTVT.